These 27 T cell receptor beta chains came from one sample sequenced in a study of shared clonotypes between healthy human individuals. Data came from immunoSEQ multiplex PCR; TCRdb stores just in-frame clones and leaves some out. The sample consists of about 2 million clones, 85% to 95% of them appearing once. Sequenced sample: naive CD4+ T cells sorted from blood. Stated subset: CD45RA+ positively selected. These TCRs come from a man aged 18 to 29 in good health.

The genes are TRBV27 and TRBJ2-7, with D unclear. Germline CDR1 reads MNHEY; CDR2 reads SMNVEV (reference sequence). CDR3 length equals 17 residues. With 5 bases removed from V and 2 bases from J, the gap between germline ends came to 22 bases. The chain's CDR3 is CASSPTYSERDAYEQYF. CDR3 DNA sequence: TGTGCCAGCAGTCCCACGTACAGTGAGAGAGATGCCTACGAGCAGTACTTC.

This chain connects TRBV27 to TRBJ2-5; D possibly corresponds to TRBD1 (6 bases). The V gene's germline CDR1 is MNHEY and CDR2 SMNVEV (reference sequence). The CDR3 is 16 amino acids. Trimming took off 1 base at V and 4 bases at J, with 16 bases between the two ends. CDR3 DNA sequence: TGTGCCAGCAGTTTATTCGGCAGGGGCGTCGGAGAGACCCAGTACTTC. Translating it yields CASSLFGRGVGETQYF.

This chain links TRBV7-8 with TRBJ2-7; D not resolved. Between the trimmed V and J ends, which lost 5 bases and 7 bases, there was a span of 24 bases. The CDR3 consists of 16 residues. Germline-derived CDR1 and CDR2 are SGHVS and FQNEAQ. CDR3 protein: CASSPIGTELFREQYF. In nucleotides, the CDR3 is TGTGCCAGCAGCCCAATAGGCACGGAGCTGTTTCGTGAGCAGTACTTC.

The chain links TRBV2 to TRBJ1-4; 9 nucleotides match TRBD1. Unmatched junction bases numbered 6, after V lost 7 bases and J lost 3 bases. Germline-derived CDR1 and CDR2 are SNHLY and FYNNEI. The CDR3 is 15 residues long. This CDR3 reads CASTLTGGANEKLFF. The CDR3 nucleotides read TGTGCCAGCACCCTGACAGGGGGAGCTAATGAAAAACTGTTTTTT.

This clone has only a few counts. This chain links TRBV6-1 with TRBJ1-2; D unclear. The CDR3 sequence is 14 residues long. V dropped 0 bases and J dropped 2 bases, with 7 bases sitting between them. Germline CDR1 and CDR2: MNHNS and SASEGT. In DNA, the CDR3 is TGTGCCAGCAGTGAAGCGTACGGAAACTATGGCTACACCTTC. Amino acid sequence: CASSEAYGNYGYTF.

The rearrangement joins TRBV5-6 to TRBJ2-1; 7 nucleotides line up with TRBD2. Germline V CDR1 and CDR2: SGHDT, YYEEEE. Losses at the gene ends were 3 bases for V and 6 bases for J; bases not matched to a gene: 9. CDR3 size: 15 residues. As DNA, the CDR3 is TGTGCCAGCAGCTCCGGACTAGTAGCTTTCAATGAGCAGTTCTTC. Translation gives CASSSGLVAFNEQFF.

V gene TRBV28 combines with J gene TRBJ1-2, with a possible D match to TRBD1 (5 bases). Germline CDR1 is MDHEN and CDR2 is SYDVKM. Trimming left V 6 bases short and J 2 bases short, with 19 bases between. This CDR3 has 16 amino acids. CDR3 coding DNA: TGTGCCAGCAGCTGGGACTCTCTGGGGAGCAACTATGGCTACACCTTC. Translation gives CASSWDSLGSNYGYTF.

This sequence joins TRBV19 and TRBJ1-6; D possibly corresponds to TRBD1 (6 bases). The CDR3 spans 15 residues. In germline, CDR1 is LNHDA, CDR2 SQIVND (reference sequence). The V end was cut by 3 bases, the J end by 5 bases, with 11 bases between. The DNA for the CDR3 is TGTGCCAGTAGTATCCGGGACATGGATAATTCACCCCTCCACTTT. It is translated as CASSIRDMDNSPLHF.

V gene TRBV5-6 combines with J gene TRBJ1-1; 8 bases map to TRBD1. Looked up from germline, CDR1 is SGHDT and CDR2 is YYEEEE. J gave up 9 bases and V 4 bases, and 2 bases lay outside the gene matches. The CDR3 runs to 11 residues. CDR3 protein: CASSRTGQAFF. The CDR3 region has the DNA TGTGCCAGCAGCCGGACAGGGCAAGCTTTCTTT.

The chain couples TRBV9 to TRBJ2-1; D is unresolved. The germline gives CDR1 SGDLS, CDR2 YYNGEE. The CDR3 contains 16 residues. V was shortened by 3 bases and J by 4 bases, with 17 bases between the two germline ends. The chain's CDR3 is CASSATAELGYNEQFF. The CDR3 DNA reads as TGTGCCAGCAGCGCCACCGCCGAGCTTGGGTACAATGAGCAGTTCTTC.

This chain connects TRBV6-6 to TRBJ1-4, with 7 bases matching TRBD1. V shed 5 bases, J shed 12 bases, and the junction held 3 bases outside the gene matches. This CDR3 spans 11 amino acids. Germline CDR1 and CDR2: MNHNY and SVGAGI (reference sequence). The CDR3 nucleotides read TGTGCCAGCAGTCCGGACAGGCAACTGTTTTTT. Translating gives CASSPDRQLFF.

The V gene is TRBV6-6, the J gene TRBJ2-7, with 7 bases lining up with TRBD2. The V gene's germline CDR1 is MNHNY and CDR2 SVGAGI (reference sequence). The length of the CDR3 is 15 residues. The junction had 7 bases not matched to a gene; V was cut back by 2 bases and J by 3 bases. In nucleotides, the CDR3 is TGTGCCAGCAGTTACCGGGCGGGAGAAAGCTACGAGCAGTACTTC. Translating gives CASSYRAGESYEQYF.

The rearrangement joins TRBV27 to TRBJ2-7; possibly TRBD2 for D (6 bases). Deletions cut 0 bases from V and 0 bases from J, with 9 bases between. Looked up from germline, CDR1 is MNHEY and CDR2 is SMNVEV (reference sequence). CDR3 length: 15 amino acids. This chain's CDR3 is CASSLSSGFSYEQYF. DNA for the CDR3: TGTGCCAGCAGTTTATCTAGCGGTTTCTCCTACGAGCAGTACTTC.

The chain joins TRBV2 to TRBJ2-1; no clear D gene. This CDR3 is built from 13 residues. V was clipped by 1 base and J by 4 bases, with 5 bases between them. Germline values: CDR1 SNHLY, CDR2 FYNNEI. Here the CDR3 DNA reads TGTGCCAGCAGTGAAGAAAAATACAATGAGCAGTTCTTC. Translating it yields CASSEEKYNEQFF.

V is TRBV4-1 and J is TRBJ2-2, with 7 positions matching TRBD2. Germline CDR1 and CDR2: MGHRA and YSYEKL. V shed 2 bases, J shed 3 bases, and the junction held 6 bases outside the gene matches. The CDR3 has 16 amino acids. The CDR3 region has the DNA TGCGCCAGCAGCCAAAGCTTAGCGGGTTACACCGGGGAGCTGTTTTTT. Its translation is CASSQSLAGYTGELFF.

This chain links TRBV4-1 with TRBJ2-7; D might be TRBD2 (6 bases). Germline assignment: CDR1 MGHRA and CDR2 YSYEKL. Trimming pared 1 base from V and 5 bases from J, leaving 21 bases between. The CDR3 has 17 residues. The CDR3 reads CASSQGTGTWEVHEQYF. Here the CDR3 DNA reads TGCGCCAGCAGCCAAGGAACGGGTACCTGGGAGGTCCACGAGCAGTACTTC.

This chain links TRBV10-3 with TRBJ2-3, with D maybe TRBD2 (5 bases). CDR1 is ENHRY and CDR2 is SYGVKD in the germline V gene. With 0 bases removed from V and 1 base from J, the gap between germline ends came to 14 bases. The CDR3 totals 17 residues. The CDR3 DNA is TGTGCCATCAGTGAGTCCGGTACTAGGACGGGCACAGATACGCAGTATTTT. Its protein is CAISESGTRTGTDTQYF.

Regarding this clone: The identical CDR3 is also encoded by other nucleotide sequences in the sample. The CDR3 is CASSSTGGGNEKLFF. CDR3 DNA sequence: TGCGCCAGCAGCTCTACAGGCGGCGGTAATGAAAAACTGTTTTTT. The chain combines TRBV5-1 with TRBJ1-4, with D possibly being TRBD1 (5 bases). Trimming cost V 3 bases and J 4 bases, with 13 bases left between them. From germline, CDR1 is SGHRS and CDR2 YFSETQ. This CDR3 is built from 15 residues.

The chain joins TRBV5-1 to TRBJ2-1, with 7 bases matching TRBD2. Germline lookup yields CDR1 SGHRS and CDR2 YFSETQ. J gave up 0 bases and V 5 bases, and 8 bases lay outside the gene matches. There are 16 residues in the CDR3. CDR3 DNA: TGCGCCAGCAGGGACATAGCGGGCCTCTCCTACAATGAGCAGTTCTTC. Its protein product is CASRDIAGLSYNEQFF.

The rearrangement uses TRBV6-5 and TRBJ2-5, with D possibly being TRBD1 (6 bases). The CDR3 extends over 16 amino acids. CDR1 and CDR2 from the germline V gene are MNHEY and SVGAGI. V was clipped by 4 bases and J by 4 bases, with 19 bases between them. Here the CDR3 DNA reads TGTGCCAGCAGTTCCTACCCAGGGGAAGTGAGAGAGACCCAGTACTTC. As protein: CASSSYPGEVRETQYF.

The J gene is TRBJ1-1, the V gene TRBV7-8; D gene ambiguous. This CDR3 has 18 residues. The germline V gene has CDR1 SGHVS and CDR2 FQNEAQ. V lost 2 bases to trimming and J lost 6 bases, with 25 bases between them. The CDR3 DNA reads TGTGCCAGCAGCTTACTTAGGATCGGTGGAGCCCGGGGTCCTGAAGCTTTCTTT. Translated, it gives CASSLLRIGGARGPEAFF.

V gene TRBV19 combines with J gene TRBJ1-5, with TRBD1 as a possible D gene (6 bases). Trimming removed 5 bases from V and 2 bases from J, with 13 bases in between. Germline V gene data show CDR1 as LNHDA and CDR2 as SQIVND (reference sequence). CDR3 length: 15 residues. DNA for the CDR3: TGTGCCAGTAGTTCCTATAAGGGGGGCAATCAGCCCCAGCATTTT. It encodes CASSSYKGGNQPQHF.

V is TRBV27 and J is TRBJ1-5; TRBD1 agrees at 10 bases. With 6 bases clipped from V and 1 base from J, the junction kept 3 bases outside the gene matches. Per the germline V gene, CDR1 is MNHEY and CDR2 is SMNVEV (reference sequence). This CDR3 is 15 amino acids long. CDR3 nucleotide sequence: TGTGCCAGCAGCTGGGGACAGGGGAGCAATCAGCCCCAGCATTTT. This translates into CASSWGQGSNQPQHF.

This chain uses TRBV5-1 with TRBJ2-3; possible D gene TRBD2, 5 bases. Trimming took 5 bases from V and 2 from J, leaving 12 bases between them. This CDR3 spans 14 amino acids. Germline CDR1 and CDR2: SGHRS and YFSETQ. CDR3 sequence reads: CASRREGNTDTQYF. In nucleotides, the CDR3 is TGCGCCAGCAGGAGAGAGGGCAACACAGATACGCAGTATTTT.

The CDR3 spells CASSQAEVMNTEAFF. CDR3 bases: TGCGCCAGCAGCCAAGCGGAGGTAATGAACACTGAAGCTTTCTTT. The chain couples TRBV4-1 to TRBJ1-1; D gene unclear. CDR1 is MGHRA, CDR2 YSYEKL, per germline. The CDR3 has 15 residues. The V and J ends lost 1 base and 0 bases respectively, with 9 bases between them.

The gene calls are TRBV19 and TRBJ2-5, with D possibly TRBD1 on 5 matching bases. V was shortened by 1 base and J by 4 bases, with 10 bases between the two germline ends. The CDR3 contains 14 residues. Germline V gene sequence: CDR1 LNHDA, CDR2 SQIVND (reference sequence). The CDR3 coding sequence is TGTGCCAGTAGTATAGGTTCAGGGCTAGAGACCCAGTACTTC. It specifies CASSIGSGLETQYF. The variable domain in full, with the rest retrieved from reference TRBV19 and TRBJ2-5, is DGGITQSPKYLFRKEGQNVTLSCEQNLNHDAMYWYRQDPGQGLRLIYYSQIVNDFQKGDIAEGYSVSREKKESFPLTVTSAQKNPTAFYLCASSIGSGLETQYFGPGTRLLVL.

This clone was seen once. At the DNA level, this CDR3 is encoded by other sequences in the same sample as well. The chain uses TRBV18 and TRBJ2-7, with no clear D. The germline V gene encodes CDR1 KGHSH and CDR2 LQKENI. V was cut by 4 bases and J by 4 bases, with 11 bases left in between. The CDR3 runs to 13 residues. CDR3 amino acids: CASSLGQDYEQYF. The CDR3 DNA sequence: TGTGCCAGCTCACTTGGCCAGGATTACGAGCAGTACTTC.